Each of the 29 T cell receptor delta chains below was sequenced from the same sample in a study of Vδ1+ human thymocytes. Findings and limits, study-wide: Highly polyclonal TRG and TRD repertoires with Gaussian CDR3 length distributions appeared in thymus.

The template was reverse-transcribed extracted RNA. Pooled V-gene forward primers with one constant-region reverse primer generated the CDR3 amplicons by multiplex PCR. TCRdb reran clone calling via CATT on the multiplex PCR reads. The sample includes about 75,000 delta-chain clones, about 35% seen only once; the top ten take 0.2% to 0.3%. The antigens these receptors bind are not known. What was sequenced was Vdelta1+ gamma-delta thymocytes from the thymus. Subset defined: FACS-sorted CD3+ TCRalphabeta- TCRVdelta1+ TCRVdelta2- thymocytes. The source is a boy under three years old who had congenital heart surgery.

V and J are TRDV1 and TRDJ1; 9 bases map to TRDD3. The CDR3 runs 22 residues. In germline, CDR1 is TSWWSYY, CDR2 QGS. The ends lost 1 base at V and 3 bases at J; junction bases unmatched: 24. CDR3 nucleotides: TGTGCTCTTGGGGAACATCGGTCCTACGTTAGGGGGATACTGTTGTTATCCGATAAACTCATCTTT. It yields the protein CALGEHRSYVRGILLLSDKLIF.

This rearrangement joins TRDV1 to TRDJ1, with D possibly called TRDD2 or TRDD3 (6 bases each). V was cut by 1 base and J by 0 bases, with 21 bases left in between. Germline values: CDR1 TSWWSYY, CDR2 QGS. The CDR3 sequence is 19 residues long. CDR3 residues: CALGEHFLRGSLYTDKLIF. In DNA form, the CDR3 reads TGTGCTCTTGGGGAACACTTCCTTCGGGGATCCTTGTACACCGATAAACTCATCTTT.

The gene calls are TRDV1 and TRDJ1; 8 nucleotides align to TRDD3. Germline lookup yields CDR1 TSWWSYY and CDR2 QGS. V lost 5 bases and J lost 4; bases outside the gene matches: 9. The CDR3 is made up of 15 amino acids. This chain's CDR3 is CALGSEKWGIDKLIF. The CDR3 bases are TGTGCTCTTGGGTCCGAGAAGTGGGGGATCGATAAACTCATCTTT.

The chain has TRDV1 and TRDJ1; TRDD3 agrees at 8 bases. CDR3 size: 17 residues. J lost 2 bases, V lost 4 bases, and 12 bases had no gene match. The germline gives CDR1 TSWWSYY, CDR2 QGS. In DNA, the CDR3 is TGTGCTCTTGGGGTTCCCTTCCGGGGATACCCTACCGATAAACTCATCTTT. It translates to CALGVPFRGYPTDKLIF.

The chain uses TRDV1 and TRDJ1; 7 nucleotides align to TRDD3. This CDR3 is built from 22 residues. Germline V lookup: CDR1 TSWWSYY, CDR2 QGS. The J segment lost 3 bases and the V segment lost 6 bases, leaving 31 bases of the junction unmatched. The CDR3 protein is CALGLKGLPPEPGGPPSDKLIF. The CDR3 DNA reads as TGTGCTCTTGGCCTAAAGGGACTTCCCCCCGAACCTGGGGGCCCCCCGTCCGATAAACTCATCTTT.

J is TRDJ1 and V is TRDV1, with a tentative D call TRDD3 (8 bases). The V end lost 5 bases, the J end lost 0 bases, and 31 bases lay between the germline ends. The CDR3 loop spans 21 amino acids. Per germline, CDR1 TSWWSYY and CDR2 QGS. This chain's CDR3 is CALGKTFLPSVLGVYTDKLIF. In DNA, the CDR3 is TGTGCTCTTGGGAAGACCTTCCTTCCGTCCGTACTGGGGGTCTACACCGATAAACTCATCTTT.

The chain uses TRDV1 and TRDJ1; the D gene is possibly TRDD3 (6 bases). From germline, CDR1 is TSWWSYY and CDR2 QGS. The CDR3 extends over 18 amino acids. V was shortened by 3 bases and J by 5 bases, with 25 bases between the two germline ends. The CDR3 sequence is CALGDGPTQTLGLDKLIF. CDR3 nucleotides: TGTGCTCTTGGGGATGGCCCAACCCAGACACTGGGTCTAGATAAACTCATCTTT.

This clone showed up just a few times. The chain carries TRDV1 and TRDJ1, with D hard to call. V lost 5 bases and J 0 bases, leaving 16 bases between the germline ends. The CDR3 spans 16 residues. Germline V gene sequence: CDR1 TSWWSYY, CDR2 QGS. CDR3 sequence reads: CALGCRGAPYTDKLIF. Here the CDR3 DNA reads TGTGCTCTTGGGTGCCGAGGGGCACCTTACACCGATAAACTCATCTTT.

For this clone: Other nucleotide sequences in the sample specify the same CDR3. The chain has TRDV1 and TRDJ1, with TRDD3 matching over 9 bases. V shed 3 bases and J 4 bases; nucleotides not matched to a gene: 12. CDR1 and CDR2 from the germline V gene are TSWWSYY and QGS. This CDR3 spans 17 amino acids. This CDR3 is CALGDFPAKLGDDKLIF. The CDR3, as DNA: TGTGCTCTTGGGGATTTTCCTGCGAAACTGGGGGACGATAAACTCATCTTT.

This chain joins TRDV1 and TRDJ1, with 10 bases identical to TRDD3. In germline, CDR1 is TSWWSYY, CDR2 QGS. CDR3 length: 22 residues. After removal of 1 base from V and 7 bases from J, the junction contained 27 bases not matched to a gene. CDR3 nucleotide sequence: TGTGCTCTTGGGGAACCCGGGACGGTCCCTCACGACTGGGGGATCACCACGCCTAAACTCATCTTT. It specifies CALGEPGTVPHDWGITTPKLIF.

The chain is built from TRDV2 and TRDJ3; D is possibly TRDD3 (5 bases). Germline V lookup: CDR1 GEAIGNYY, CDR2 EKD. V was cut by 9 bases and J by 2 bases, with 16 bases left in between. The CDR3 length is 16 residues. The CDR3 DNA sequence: TGTGCCACCTCGGGGACACCGACCTGGGACACCCGACAGATGTTTTTC. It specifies CATSGTPTWDTRQMFF.

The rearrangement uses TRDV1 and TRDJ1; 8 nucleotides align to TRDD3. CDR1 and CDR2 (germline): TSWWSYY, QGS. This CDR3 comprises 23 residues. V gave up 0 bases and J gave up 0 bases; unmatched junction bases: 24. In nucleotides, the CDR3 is TGTGCTCTTGGGGAACTTCACGGTGATTCGTACTGGGGGTCCACGCTGTACACCGATAAACTCATCTTT. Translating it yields CALGELHGDSYWGSTLYTDKLIF.

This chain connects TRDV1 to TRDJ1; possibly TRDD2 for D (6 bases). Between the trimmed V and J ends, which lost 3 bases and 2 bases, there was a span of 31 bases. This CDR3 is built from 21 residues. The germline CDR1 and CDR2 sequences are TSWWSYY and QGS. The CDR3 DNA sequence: TGTGCTCTTGGGGAGTCCATCCTACTGTATCGGTATGAGGGAGTGACCGATAAACTCATCTTT. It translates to CALGESILLYRYEGVTDKLIF.

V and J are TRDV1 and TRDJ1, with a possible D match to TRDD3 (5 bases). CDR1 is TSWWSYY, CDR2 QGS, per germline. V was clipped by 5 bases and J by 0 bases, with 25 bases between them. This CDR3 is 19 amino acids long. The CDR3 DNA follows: TGTGCTCTTGGGCAGGACCTGGGTGACCAGCCTGGGTACACCGATAAACTCATCTTT. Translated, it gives CALGQDLGDQPGYTDKLIF.

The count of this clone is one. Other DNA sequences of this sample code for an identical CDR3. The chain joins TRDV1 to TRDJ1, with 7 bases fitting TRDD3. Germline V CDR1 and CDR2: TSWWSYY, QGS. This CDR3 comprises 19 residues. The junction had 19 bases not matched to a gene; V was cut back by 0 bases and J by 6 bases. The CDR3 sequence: CALGELEVPSRGIMNKLIF. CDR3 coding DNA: TGTGCTCTTGGGGAACTCGAAGTTCCCAGTCGGGGGATTATGAATAAACTCATCTTT.

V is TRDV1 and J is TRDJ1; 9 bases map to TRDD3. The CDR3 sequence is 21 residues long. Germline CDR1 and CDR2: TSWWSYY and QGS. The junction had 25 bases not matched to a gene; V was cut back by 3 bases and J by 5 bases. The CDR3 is CALGDQILPSPLLGEVDKLIF. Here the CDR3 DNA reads TGTGCTCTTGGGGACCAGATACTTCCTAGCCCTCTACTGGGGGAAGTTGATAAACTCATCTTT.

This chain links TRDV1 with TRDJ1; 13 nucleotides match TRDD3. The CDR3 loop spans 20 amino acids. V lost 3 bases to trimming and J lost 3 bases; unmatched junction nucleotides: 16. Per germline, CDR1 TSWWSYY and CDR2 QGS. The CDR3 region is CALGENMRGLGDTLADKLIF. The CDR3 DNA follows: TGTGCTCTTGGGGAGAACATGAGGGGACTGGGGGATACGCTGGCCGATAAACTCATCTTT.

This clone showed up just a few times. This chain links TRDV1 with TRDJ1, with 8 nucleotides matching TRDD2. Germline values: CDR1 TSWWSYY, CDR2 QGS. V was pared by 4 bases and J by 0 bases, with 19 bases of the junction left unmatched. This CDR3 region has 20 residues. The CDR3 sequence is CALGGRLPRRIYPYTDKLIF. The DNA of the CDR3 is TGTGCTCTTGGGGGGCGCCTTCCTAGGCGGATTTATCCGTACACCGATAAACTCATCTTT.

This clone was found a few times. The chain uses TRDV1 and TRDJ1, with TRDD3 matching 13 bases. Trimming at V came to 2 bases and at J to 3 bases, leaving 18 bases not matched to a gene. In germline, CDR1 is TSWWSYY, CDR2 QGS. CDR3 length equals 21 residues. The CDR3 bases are TGTGCTCTTGGGGAAACGAGACGTACGCCATTACTGGGGGATACGGCCGATAAACTCATCTTT. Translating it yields CALGETRRTPLLGDTADKLIF.

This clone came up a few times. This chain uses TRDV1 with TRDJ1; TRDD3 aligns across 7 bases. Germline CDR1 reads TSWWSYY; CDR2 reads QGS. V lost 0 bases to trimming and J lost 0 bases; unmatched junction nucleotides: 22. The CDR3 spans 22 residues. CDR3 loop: CALGELRRYLSPHLGDTDKLIF. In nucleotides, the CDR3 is TGTGCTCTTGGGGAACTGAGGAGGTACTTGAGCCCTCATCTGGGGGACACCGATAAACTCATCTTT.

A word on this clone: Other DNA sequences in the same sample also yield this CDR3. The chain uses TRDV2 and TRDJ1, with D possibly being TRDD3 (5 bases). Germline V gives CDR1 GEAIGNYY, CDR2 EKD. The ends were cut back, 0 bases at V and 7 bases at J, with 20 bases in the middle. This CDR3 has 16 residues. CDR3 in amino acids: CACDTEGDGPDGKLIF. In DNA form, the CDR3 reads TGTGCCTGTGACACCGAAGGGGACGGGCCCGATGGTAAACTCATCTTT.

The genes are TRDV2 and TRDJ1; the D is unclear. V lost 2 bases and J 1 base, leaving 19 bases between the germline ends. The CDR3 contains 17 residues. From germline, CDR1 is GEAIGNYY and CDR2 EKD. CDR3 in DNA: TGTGCCTGTGACAGTCTGAGGTCCGTACGGTCCACCGATAAACTCATCTTT. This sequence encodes CACDSLRSVRSTDKLIF.

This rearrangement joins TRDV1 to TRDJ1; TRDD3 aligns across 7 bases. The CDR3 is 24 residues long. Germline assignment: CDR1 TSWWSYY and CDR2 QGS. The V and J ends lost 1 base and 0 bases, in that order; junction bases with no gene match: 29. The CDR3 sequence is CALGEPRLIFRGRLGAPYTDKLIF. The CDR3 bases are TGTGCTCTTGGGGAACCAAGGCTCATCTTCCGTGGCAGGCTGGGGGCCCCGTACACCGATAAACTCATCTTT.

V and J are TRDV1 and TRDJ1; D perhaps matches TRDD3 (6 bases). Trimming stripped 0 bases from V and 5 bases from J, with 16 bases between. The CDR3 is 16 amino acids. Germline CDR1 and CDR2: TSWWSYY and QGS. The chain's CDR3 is CALGELDSRGEDKLIF. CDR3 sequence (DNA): TGTGCTCTTGGGGAACTAGACTCGCGGGGGGAAGATAAACTCATCTTT.

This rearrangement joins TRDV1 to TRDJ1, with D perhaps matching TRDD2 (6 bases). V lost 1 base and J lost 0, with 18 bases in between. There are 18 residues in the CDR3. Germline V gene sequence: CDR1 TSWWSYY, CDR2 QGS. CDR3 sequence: CALGERRSYPQYTDKLIF. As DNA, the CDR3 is TGTGCTCTTGGGGAACGGAGGTCCTACCCCCAGTACACCGATAAACTCATCTTT.

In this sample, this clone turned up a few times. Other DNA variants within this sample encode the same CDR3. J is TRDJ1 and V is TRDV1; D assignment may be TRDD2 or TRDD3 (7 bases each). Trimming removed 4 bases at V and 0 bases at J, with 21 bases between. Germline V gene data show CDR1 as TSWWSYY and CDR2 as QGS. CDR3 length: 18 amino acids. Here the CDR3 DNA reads TGTGCTCTTGGGGCTGCCTTTCCTACTGGGGTCTACACCGATAAACTCATCTTT. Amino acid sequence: CALGAAFPTGVYTDKLIF.

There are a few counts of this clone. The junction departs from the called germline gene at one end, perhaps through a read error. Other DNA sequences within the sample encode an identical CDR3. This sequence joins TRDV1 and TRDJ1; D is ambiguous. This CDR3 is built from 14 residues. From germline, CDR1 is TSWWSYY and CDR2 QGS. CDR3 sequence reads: CALGECSNTDKLIF. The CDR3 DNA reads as TGTGCTCTTGGGGAATGTAGCAACACCGACAAACTCATCTTT.

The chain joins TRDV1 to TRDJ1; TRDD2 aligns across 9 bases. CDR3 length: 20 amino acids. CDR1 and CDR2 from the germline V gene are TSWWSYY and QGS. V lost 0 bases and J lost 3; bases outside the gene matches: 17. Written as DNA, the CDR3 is TGTGCTCTTGGGGAACTACAACCTTCCTACACCTCAAATCGCTCCGATAAACTCATCTTT. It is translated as CALGELQPSYTSNRSDKLIF.

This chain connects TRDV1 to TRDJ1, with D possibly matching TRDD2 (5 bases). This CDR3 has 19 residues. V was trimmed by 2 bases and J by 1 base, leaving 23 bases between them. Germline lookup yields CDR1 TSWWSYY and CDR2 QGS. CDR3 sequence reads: CALGEVGRASAQLTDKLIF. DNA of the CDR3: TGTGCTCTTGGGGAAGTCGGCCGGGCTTCCGCCCAACTCACCGATAAACTCATCTTT.